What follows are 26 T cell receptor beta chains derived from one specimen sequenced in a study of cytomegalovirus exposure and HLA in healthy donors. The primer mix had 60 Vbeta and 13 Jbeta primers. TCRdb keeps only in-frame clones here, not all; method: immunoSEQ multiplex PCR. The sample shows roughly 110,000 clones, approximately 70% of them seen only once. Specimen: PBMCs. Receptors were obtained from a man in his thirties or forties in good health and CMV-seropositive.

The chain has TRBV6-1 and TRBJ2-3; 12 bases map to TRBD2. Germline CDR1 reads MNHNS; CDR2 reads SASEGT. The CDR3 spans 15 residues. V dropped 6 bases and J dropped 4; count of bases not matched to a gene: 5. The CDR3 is CASSELAGGSDTQYF. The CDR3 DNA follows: TGTGCCAGCAGCGAACTAGCGGGAGGTTCAGATACGCAGTATTTT.

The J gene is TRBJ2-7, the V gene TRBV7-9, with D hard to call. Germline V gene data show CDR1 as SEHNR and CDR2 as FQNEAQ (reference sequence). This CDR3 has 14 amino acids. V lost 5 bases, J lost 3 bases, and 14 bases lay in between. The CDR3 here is CASSLSLAGYEQYV. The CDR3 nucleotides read TGTGCCAGCAGCCTCTCCCTGGCAGGCTACGAGCAGTACGTC.

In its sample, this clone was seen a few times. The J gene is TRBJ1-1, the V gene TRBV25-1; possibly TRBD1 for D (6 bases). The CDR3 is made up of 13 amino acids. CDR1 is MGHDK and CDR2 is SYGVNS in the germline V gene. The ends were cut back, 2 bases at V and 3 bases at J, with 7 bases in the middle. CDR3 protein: CASSEGGHTEAFF. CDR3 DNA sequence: TGTGCCAGCAGTGAAGGGGGCCACACTGAAGCTTTCTTT. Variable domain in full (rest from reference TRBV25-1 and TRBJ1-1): EADIYQTPRYLVIGTGKKITLECSQTMGHDKMYWYQQDPGMELHLIHYSYGVNSTEKGDLSSESTVSRIRTEHFPLTLESARPSHTSQYLCASSEGGHTEAFFGQGTRLTVV.

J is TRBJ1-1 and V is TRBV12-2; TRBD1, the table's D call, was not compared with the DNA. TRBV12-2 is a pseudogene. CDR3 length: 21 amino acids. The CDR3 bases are TGTGCAAGTCGCTTAGCGGGTCCCGGGACAGGGAGTGAGGGGGTGGACACTGAAGCTTTCTTT. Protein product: CASRLAGPGTGSEGVDTEAFF.

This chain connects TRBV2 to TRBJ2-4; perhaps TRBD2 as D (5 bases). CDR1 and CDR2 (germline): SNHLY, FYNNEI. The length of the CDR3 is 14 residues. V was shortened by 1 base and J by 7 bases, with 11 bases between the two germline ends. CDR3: CASSEGRFKNIQYF. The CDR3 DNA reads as TGTGCCAGCAGTGAAGGGAGGTTCAAGAACATTCAGTACTTC.

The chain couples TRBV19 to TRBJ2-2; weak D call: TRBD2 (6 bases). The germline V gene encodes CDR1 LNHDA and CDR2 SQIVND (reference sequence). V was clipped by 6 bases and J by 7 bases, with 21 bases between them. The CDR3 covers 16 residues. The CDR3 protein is CASSQSPGSTIGELFF. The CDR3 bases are TGTGCCAGTAGCCAATCTCCCGGGAGCACCATCGGGGAGCTGTTTTTT.

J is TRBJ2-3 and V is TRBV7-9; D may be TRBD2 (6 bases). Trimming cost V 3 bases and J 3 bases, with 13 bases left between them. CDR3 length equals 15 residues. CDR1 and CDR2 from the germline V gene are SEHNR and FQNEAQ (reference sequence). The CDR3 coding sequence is TGTGCCAGCAGCTTGGCTAGCGATAGAACAGATACGCAGTATTTT. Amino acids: CASSLASDRTDTQYF.

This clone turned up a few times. The chain's CDR3 is CASSEGQGNYGYTF. In DNA, the CDR3 is TGTGCCAGCAGCGAGGGACAGGGGAACTATGGCTACACCTTC. V is TRBV7-2 and J is TRBJ1-2; 10 bases align to TRBD1. The CDR3 totals 14 residues. Germline V gene sequence: CDR1 SGHTA, CDR2 FQGNSA. The V and J ends lost 5 bases and 2 bases, in that order; junction bases with no gene match: 2.

The CDR3 nucleotides read TGCGCCAGCAGTGAGTCGAGGGGTAGCGGGGTAACCTACGAGCAGTACTTC. Translated: CASSESRGSGVTYEQYF. The chain is built from TRBV10-2 and TRBJ2-7, with TRBD2 matching over 8 bases. This CDR3 comprises 17 residues. The germline gives CDR1 WSHSY, CDR2 SAAADI. Trimming at V came to 0 bases and at J to 2 bases, leaving 9 bases not matched to a gene.

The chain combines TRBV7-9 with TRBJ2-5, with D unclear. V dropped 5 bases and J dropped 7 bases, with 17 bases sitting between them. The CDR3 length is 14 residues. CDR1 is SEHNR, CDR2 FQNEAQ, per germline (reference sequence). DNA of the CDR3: TGTGCCAGCAGCACCCTATTTGCCGGCGGGACCCAGTACTTC. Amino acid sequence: CASSTLFAGGTQYF. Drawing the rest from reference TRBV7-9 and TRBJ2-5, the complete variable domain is DTGVSQNPRHKITKRGQNVTFRCDPISEHNRLYWYRQTLGQGPEFLTYFQNEAQLEKSRLLSDRFSAERPKGSFSTLEIQRTEQGDSAMYLCASSTLFAGGTQYFGPGTRLLVL.

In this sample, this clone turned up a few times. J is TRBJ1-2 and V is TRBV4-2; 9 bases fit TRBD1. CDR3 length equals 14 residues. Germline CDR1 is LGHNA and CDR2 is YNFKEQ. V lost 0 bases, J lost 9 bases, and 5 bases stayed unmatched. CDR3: CASSQDRGQGSYTF. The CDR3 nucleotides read TGTGCCAGCAGCCAAGATAGGGGACAGGGAAGCTACACCTTC.

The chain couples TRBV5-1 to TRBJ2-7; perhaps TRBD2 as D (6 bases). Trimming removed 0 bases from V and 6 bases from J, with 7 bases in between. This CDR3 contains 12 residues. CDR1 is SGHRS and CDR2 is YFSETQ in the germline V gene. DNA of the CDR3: TGCGCCAGCAGCTTGGGGGGAGGCGAGCAGTACTTC. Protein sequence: CASSLGGGEQYF.

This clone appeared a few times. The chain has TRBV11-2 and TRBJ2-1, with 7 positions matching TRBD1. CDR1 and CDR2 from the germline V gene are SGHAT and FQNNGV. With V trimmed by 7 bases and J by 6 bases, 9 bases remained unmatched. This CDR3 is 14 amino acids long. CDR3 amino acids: CASTPRQGSNEQFF. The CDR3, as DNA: TGTGCCAGCACCCCAAGACAGGGAAGCAATGAGCAGTTCTTC.

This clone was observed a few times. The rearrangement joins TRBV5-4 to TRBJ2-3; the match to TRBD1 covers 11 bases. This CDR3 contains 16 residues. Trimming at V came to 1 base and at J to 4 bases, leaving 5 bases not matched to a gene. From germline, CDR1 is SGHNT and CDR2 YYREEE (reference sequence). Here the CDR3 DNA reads TGTGCCAGCAGCTTGAGCCAGGGACAGGGGGCAGATACGCAGTATTTT. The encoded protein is CASSLSQGQGADTQYF.

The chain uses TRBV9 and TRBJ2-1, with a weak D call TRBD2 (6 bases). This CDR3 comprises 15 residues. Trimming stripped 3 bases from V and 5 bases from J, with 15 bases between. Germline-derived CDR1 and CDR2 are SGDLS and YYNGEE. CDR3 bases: TGTGCCAGCAGCGAATCGGGACTTTTGGACAATGAGCAGTTCTTC. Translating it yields CASSESGLLDNEQFF.

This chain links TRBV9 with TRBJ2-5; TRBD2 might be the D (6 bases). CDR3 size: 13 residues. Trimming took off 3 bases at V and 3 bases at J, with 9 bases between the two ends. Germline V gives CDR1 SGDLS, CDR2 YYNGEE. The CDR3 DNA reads TGTGCCAGCAGCGAGCGGGCCGAAGAGACCCAGTACTTC. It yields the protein CASSERAEETQYF.

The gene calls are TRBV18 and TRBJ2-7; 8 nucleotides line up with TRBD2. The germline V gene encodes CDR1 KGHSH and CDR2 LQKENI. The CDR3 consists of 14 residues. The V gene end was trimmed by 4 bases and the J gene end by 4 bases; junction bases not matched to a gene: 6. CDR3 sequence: CASSRIAGSYEQYF. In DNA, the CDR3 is TGTGCCAGCTCACGGATAGCGGGGTCGTACGAGCAGTACTTC. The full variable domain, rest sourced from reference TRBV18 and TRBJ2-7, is NAGVMQNPRHLVRRRGQEARLRCSPMKGHSHVYWYRQLPEEGLKFMVYLQKENIIDESGMPKERFSAEFPKEGPSILRIQQVVRGDSAAYFCASSRIAGSYEQYFGPGTRLTVT.

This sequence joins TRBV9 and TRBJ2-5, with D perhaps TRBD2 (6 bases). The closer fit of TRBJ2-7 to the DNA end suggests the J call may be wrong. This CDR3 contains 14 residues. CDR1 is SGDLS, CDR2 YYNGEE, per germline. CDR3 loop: CASSVGRLGDEQYF. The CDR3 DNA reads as TGTGCCAGCAGCGTAGGCAGACTAGGGGACGAGCAGTACTTC.

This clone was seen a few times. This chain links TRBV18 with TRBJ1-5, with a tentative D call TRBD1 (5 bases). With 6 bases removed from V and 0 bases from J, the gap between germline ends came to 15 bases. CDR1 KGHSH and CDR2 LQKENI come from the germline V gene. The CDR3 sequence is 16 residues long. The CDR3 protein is CASSEGTDYSNQPQHF. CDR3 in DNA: TGTGCCAGCTCGGAAGGGACGGACTATAGCAATCAGCCCCAGCATTTT.

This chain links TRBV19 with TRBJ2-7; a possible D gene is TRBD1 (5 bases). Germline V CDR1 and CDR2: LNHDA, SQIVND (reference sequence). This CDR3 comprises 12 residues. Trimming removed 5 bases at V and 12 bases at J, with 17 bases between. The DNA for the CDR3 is TGTGCCAGTAGTTCCATTGACAGCGTTCTGTACTTC. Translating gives CASSSIDSVLYF.

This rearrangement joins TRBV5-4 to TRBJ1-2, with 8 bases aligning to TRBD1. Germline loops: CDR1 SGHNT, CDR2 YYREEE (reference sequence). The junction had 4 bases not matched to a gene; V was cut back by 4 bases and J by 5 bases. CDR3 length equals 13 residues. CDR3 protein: CASSPTGEYGYTF. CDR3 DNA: TGTGCCAGCAGCCCGACAGGGGAATATGGCTACACCTTC.

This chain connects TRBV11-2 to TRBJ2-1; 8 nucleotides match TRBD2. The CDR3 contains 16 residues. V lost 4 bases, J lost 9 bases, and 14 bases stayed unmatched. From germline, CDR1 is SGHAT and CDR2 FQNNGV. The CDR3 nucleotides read TGTGCCAGCAGCTATCGGGGGACTAGAGAAGCGGTTGAGCAGTTCTTC. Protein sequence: CASSYRGTREAVEQFF.

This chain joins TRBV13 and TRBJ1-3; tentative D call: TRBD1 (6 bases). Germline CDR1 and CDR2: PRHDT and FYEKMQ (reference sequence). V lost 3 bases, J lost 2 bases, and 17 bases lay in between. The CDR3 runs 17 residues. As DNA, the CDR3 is TGTGCCAGCAGCTTCATAAATGCAGGGGCGCCTGGAAACACCATATATTTT. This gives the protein CASSFINAGAPGNTIYF.

CDR3 amino acids: CASSLAFGRVDTGELFF. The CDR3 DNA reads TGTGCCAGCAGCTTAGCGTTCGGGAGGGTGGACACCGGGGAGCTGTTTTTT. The chain couples TRBV11-3 to TRBJ2-2; TRBD2 matches at 8 bases. The CDR3 is 17 amino acids. Trimming at V came to 1 base and at J to 3 bases, leaving 7 bases not matched to a gene. CDR1 and CDR2 (germline): SGHNT, YENEEA.

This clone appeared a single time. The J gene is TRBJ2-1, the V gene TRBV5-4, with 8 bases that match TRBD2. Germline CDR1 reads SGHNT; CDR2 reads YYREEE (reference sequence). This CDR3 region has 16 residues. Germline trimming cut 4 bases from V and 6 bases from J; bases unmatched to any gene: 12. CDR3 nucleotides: TGTGCCAGCAGCGGGGTAAGGACTAGCTTTGTCAATGAGCAGTTCTTC. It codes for CASSGVRTSFVNEQFF. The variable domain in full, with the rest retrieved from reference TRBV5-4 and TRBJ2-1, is ETGVTQSPTHLIKTRGQQVTLRCSSQSGHNTVSWYQQALGQGPQFIFQYYREEENGRGNFPPRFSGLQFPNYSSELNVNALELDDSALYLCASSGVRTSFVNEQFFGPGTRLTVL.

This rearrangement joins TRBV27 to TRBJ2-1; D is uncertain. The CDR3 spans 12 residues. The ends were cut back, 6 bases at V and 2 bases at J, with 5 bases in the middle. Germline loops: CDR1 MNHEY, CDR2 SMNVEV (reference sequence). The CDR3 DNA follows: TGTGCCAGCAGAAACACCTACAATGAGCAGTTCTTC. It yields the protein CASRNTYNEQFF.